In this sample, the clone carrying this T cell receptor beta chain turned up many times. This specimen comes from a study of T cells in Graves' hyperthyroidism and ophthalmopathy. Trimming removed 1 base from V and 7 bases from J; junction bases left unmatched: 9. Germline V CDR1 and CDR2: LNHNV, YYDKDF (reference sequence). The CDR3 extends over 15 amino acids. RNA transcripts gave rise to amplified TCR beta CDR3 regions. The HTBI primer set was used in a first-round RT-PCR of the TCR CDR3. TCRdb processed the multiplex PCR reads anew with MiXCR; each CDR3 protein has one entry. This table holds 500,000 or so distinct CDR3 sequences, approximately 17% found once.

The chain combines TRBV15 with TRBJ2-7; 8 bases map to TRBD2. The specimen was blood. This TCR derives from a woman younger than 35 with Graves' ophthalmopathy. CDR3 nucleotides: TGTGCCACCAGCAGAGGGACGAGCGGGAGCGGTGAGCAGTACTTC. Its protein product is CATSRGTSGSGEQYF.